A selection of T cell receptor beta chains follows, all from one sample in a study of cytomegalovirus exposure and HLA in healthy donors. Produced via immunoSEQ multiplex PCR; TCRdb's table is partial and in-frame only. The sample consists of roughly 89,000 clones, roughly 63% of them appearing once. The sequencing input was PBMCs. These receptors all stem from a woman aged 50 to 60 in good health and CMV-seropositive. The CDR3 runs from the conserved cysteine through the conserved F or W. Each record gives: CDR3 protein, CDR3 DNA, V gene, J gene, clone size, D gene. D genes are given only for firm matches. Clone size is given for some rows only: seen once, a few or many times, or a class if the clone is expanded.

CDR3aa: CASSSLISGGNQPQHF
CDR3nt: TGTGCCAGCAGTTCCCTAATTTCGGGGGGCAATCAGCCCCAGCATTTT
v_gene: TRBV6-5
j_gene: TRBJ1-5
abundance: -
d_gene: -

CDR3aa: CASSISGSYEQYF
CDR3nt: TGTGCCAGCAGTATAAGCGGTTCCTACGAGCAGTACTTC
v_gene: TRBV28
j_gene: TRBJ2-7
abundance: -
d_gene: -

CDR3aa: CASSEWGANYGYTF
CDR3nt: TGTGCCAGCAGTGAATGGGGGGCTAACTATGGCTACACCTTC
v_gene: TRBV6-1
j_gene: TRBJ1-2
abundance: -
d_gene: -

CDR3aa: CASRWTGGSYEQYF
CDR3nt: TGTGCCAGCAGGTGGACAGGGGGCTCCTACGAGCAGTACTTC
v_gene: TRBV6-6
j_gene: TRBJ2-7
abundance: once
d_gene: TRBD1

CDR3aa: CASSLGLATEQYF
CDR3nt: TGTGCCAGCAGTCTCGGACTAGCCACCGAGCAGTACTTC
v_gene: TRBV28
j_gene: TRBJ2-7
abundance: many
d_gene: TRBD2

CDR3aa: CASSLRESTEAFF
CDR3nt: TGTGCCAGCAGTTTACGCGAATCCACTGAAGCTTTCTTT
v_gene: TRBV27
j_gene: TRBJ1-1
abundance: -
d_gene: -

CDR3aa: CASSLRASGDNEQFF
CDR3nt: TGTGCCAGCAGCTTGCGAGCTAGCGGCGACAATGAGCAGTTCTTC
v_gene: TRBV5-5
j_gene: TRBJ2-1
abundance: few
d_gene: TRBD2

CDR3aa: CAISEDSYSNQPQHF
CDR3nt: TGTGCCATCAGCGAGGACAGCTATAGCAATCAGCCCCAGCATTTT
v_gene: TRBV10-3
j_gene: TRBJ1-5
abundance: once
d_gene: -

CDR3aa: CASSENAGQKQETQYF
CDR3nt: TGTGCCAGCAGTGAGAACGCGGGACAGAAGCAAGAGACCCAGTACTTC
v_gene: TRBV2
j_gene: TRBJ2-5
abundance: -
d_gene: -

CDR3aa: CASRLLGGSSPLHF
CDR3nt: TGTGCCAGCAGACTTCTAGGGGGCAGTTCACCCCTCCACTTT
v_gene: TRBV6-5
j_gene: TRBJ1-6
abundance: few
d_gene: TRBD1

CDR3aa: CASSLAGGSYEQYF
CDR3nt: TGTGCCAGCAGCTTAGCGGGGGGCTCCTACGAGCAGTACTTC
v_gene: TRBV13
j_gene: TRBJ2-7
abundance: -
d_gene: TRBD2

CDR3aa: CASVWGEEQFF
CDR3nt: TGTGCCAGCGTTTGGGGGGAGGAGCAGTTCTTC
v_gene: TRBV6-1
j_gene: TRBJ2-1
abundance: -
d_gene: -

CDR3aa: CASSQVNTGELFF
CDR3nt: TGTGCCAGCAGCCAAGTAAACACCGGGGAGCTGTTTTTT
v_gene: TRBV14
j_gene: TRBJ2-2
abundance: -
d_gene: -

CDR3aa: CASSEASGGETQYF
CDR3nt: TGTGCCAGCAGTGAAGCTAGCGGGGGGGAGACCCAGTACTTC
v_gene: TRBV2
j_gene: TRBJ2-5
abundance: -
d_gene: TRBD2

CDR3aa: CASSSYWTDGNTEAFF
CDR3nt: TGTGCCAGCAGCTCCTACTGGACAGATGGTAACACTGAAGCTTTCTTT
v_gene: TRBV28
j_gene: TRBJ1-1
abundance: few
d_gene: -

CDR3aa: CASSLAWGGPGATNEKLFF
CDR3nt: TGTGCCAGCAGCTTAGCCTGGGGGGGGCCCGGAGCAACTAATGAAAAACTGTTTTTT
v_gene: TRBV7-9
j_gene: TRBJ1-4
abundance: -
d_gene: -

CDR3aa: CASSDRHGRGGAPDTQYF
CDR3nt: TGTGCCAGCAGCGACCGCCACGGTAGGGGGGGGGCTCCAGATACGCAGTATTTT
v_gene: TRBV9
j_gene: TRBJ2-3
abundance: -
d_gene: -

CDR3aa: CASKRDSNQPQHF
CDR3nt: TGTGCCAGCAAGCGGGATAGCAATCAGCCCCAGCATTTT
v_gene: TRBV2
j_gene: TRBJ1-5
abundance: -
d_gene: -

CDR3aa: CASSVGADPGLSSYEQYF
CDR3nt: TGTGCCAGCAGCGTAGGGGCAGACCCGGGACTGAGCTCCTACGAGCAGTACTTC
v_gene: TRBV9
j_gene: TRBJ2-7
abundance: few
d_gene: -

CDR3aa: CASSEEGERGYGYTF
CDR3nt: TGTGCCAGCAGTGAAGAGGGGGAGAGGGGCTATGGCTACACCTTC
v_gene: TRBV2
j_gene: TRBJ1-2
abundance: -
d_gene: -

CDR3aa: CASARAGTGGSPLHF
CDR3nt: TGTGCCAGCGCCCGGGCGGGAACAGGCGGTTCACCCCTCCACTTT
v_gene: TRBV27
j_gene: TRBJ1-6
abundance: -
d_gene: -

CDR3aa: CASSLASTDTQYF
CDR3nt: TGTGCCAGCAGCTTGGCTAGCACAGATACGCAGTATTTT
v_gene: TRBV7-8
j_gene: TRBJ2-3
abundance: -
d_gene: -

CDR3aa: CASSLDRNRVQYF
CDR3nt: TGTGCCAGCAGCTTAGATAGGAACAGGGTGCAGTATTTT
v_gene: TRBV7-2
j_gene: TRBJ2-3
abundance: -
d_gene: -

CDR3aa: CASRQGTGELFF
CDR3nt: TGTGCCAGCAGGCAGGGTACCGGGGAGCTGTTTTTT
v_gene: TRBV28
j_gene: TRBJ2-2
abundance: -
d_gene: -

CDR3aa: CASSVGVGGNEQFF
CDR3nt: TGTGCCAGCAGCGTAGGGGTAGGGGGCAATGAGCAGTTCTTC
v_gene: TRBV9
j_gene: TRBJ2-1
abundance: -
d_gene: -

CDR3aa: CASSLNQGFYGYTF
CDR3nt: TGTGCCAGCAGTTTAAATCAGGGCTTCTATGGCTACACCTTC
v_gene: TRBV27
j_gene: TRBJ1-2
abundance: -
d_gene: -

CDR3aa: CASSQGGVTEAFF
CDR3nt: TGTGCCAGCAGCCAGGGTGGCGTGACTGAAGCTTTCTTT
v_gene: TRBV11-3
j_gene: TRBJ1-1
abundance: -
d_gene: -

CDR3aa: CASRKQGIYSNQPQHF
CDR3nt: TGTGCCAGCAGGAAACAGGGAATTTATAGCAATCAGCCCCAGCATTTT
v_gene: TRBV27
j_gene: TRBJ1-5
abundance: once
d_gene: -

CDR3aa: CARVDGSSYNEQFF
CDR3nt: TGTGCCAGGGTCGACGGGAGCTCCTACAATGAGCAGTTCTTC
v_gene: TRBV6-5
j_gene: TRBJ2-1
abundance: -
d_gene: -

CDR3aa: CASSLSPETGFYEQYF
CDR3nt: TGCGCCAGCAGCTTATCCCCGGAAACAGGGTTCTACGAGCAGTACTTC
v_gene: TRBV5-1
j_gene: TRBJ2-7
abundance: -
d_gene: -

CDR3aa: CASSLGQGFDTGELFF
CDR3nt: TGTGCCAGCAGCTTGGGACAGGGCTTTGACACCGGGGAGCTGTTTTTT
v_gene: TRBV7-6
j_gene: TRBJ2-2
abundance: -
d_gene: TRBD1

CDR3aa: CASSSLAGGPAQYF
CDR3nt: TGTGCCAGTAGTTCCCTAGCGGGGGGGCCGGCGCAGTATTTT
v_gene: TRBV19
j_gene: TRBJ2-3
abundance: -
d_gene: TRBD2

CDR3aa: CASSLGGTGTYEQYF
CDR3nt: TGCGCCAGCAGCTTAGGGGGGACAGGAACCTACGAGCAGTACTTC
v_gene: TRBV5-1
j_gene: TRBJ2-7
abundance: -
d_gene: TRBD1

CDR3aa: CASSQVIGTGRDNEQFF
CDR3nt: TGCGCCAGCAGCCAAGTGATCGGGACAGGGAGGGACAATGAGCAGTTCTTC
v_gene: TRBV4-3
j_gene: TRBJ2-1
abundance: -
d_gene: TRBD1

CDR3aa: CASSLNQGLNEQFF
CDR3nt: TGCGCCAGCAGCTTGAACCAGGGGTTAAATGAGCAGTTCTTC
v_gene: TRBV5-1
j_gene: TRBJ2-1
abundance: -
d_gene: -

CDR3aa: CACPNTEAFF
CDR3nt: TGTGCCTGCCCAAACACTGAAGCTTTCTTT
v_gene: TRBV30
j_gene: TRBJ1-1
abundance: -
d_gene: -

CDR3aa: CSSSLGQGGFPTPDEQYF
CDR3nt: TGTTCCAGCAGCTTAGGACAGGGGGGCTTCCCTACTCCGGACGAGCAGTACTTC
v_gene: TRBV7-9
j_gene: TRBJ2-7
abundance: -
d_gene: TRBD1

CDR3aa: CASSQDPVSNQPQHF
CDR3nt: TGCGCCAGCAGCCAAGACCCAGTTAGCAATCAGCCCCAGCATTTT
v_gene: TRBV4-3
j_gene: TRBJ1-5
abundance: -
d_gene: -

CDR3aa: CASSFGGGTEAFF
CDR3nt: TGTGCCAGCAGCTTTGGGGGAGGCACTGAAGCTTTCTTT
v_gene: TRBV5-4
j_gene: TRBJ1-1
abundance: -
d_gene: -

CDR3aa: CASSLGGQAEAFF
CDR3nt: TGTGCCAGCAGTTTAGGGGGACAGGCTGAAGCTTTCTTT
v_gene: TRBV28
j_gene: TRBJ1-1
abundance: -
d_gene: TRBD1

CDR3aa: CASSYRGSTEAFF
CDR3nt: TGTGCCAGCAGCTATCGCGGAAGCACTGAAGCTTTCTTT
v_gene: TRBV11-2
j_gene: TRBJ1-1
abundance: -
d_gene: -

CDR3aa: CASSIGREADTQYF
CDR3nt: TGTGCCAGTAGTATAGGAAGGGAGGCAGATACGCAGTATTTT
v_gene: TRBV19
j_gene: TRBJ2-3
abundance: -
d_gene: -

CDR3aa: CASSSGGVGGRGEKLFF
CDR3nt: TGTGCCAGCAGTTCGGGGGGGGTGGGGGGTCGAGGTGAAAAACTGTTTTTT
v_gene: TRBV28
j_gene: TRBJ1-4
abundance: -
d_gene: -

CDR3aa: CASSGPAGVYEQYF
CDR3nt: TGTGCCAGCTCAGGGCCGGCGGGGGTATACGAGCAGTACTTC
v_gene: TRBV6-5
j_gene: TRBJ2-7
abundance: once
d_gene: TRBD2

CDR3aa: CASSQQGNTEAFF
CDR3nt: TGTGCCAGCAGCCAACAGGGGAACACTGAAGCTTTCTTT
v_gene: TRBV7-3
j_gene: TRBJ1-1
abundance: -
d_gene: -

CDR3aa: CASSPIAREGETQYF
CDR3nt: TGTGCCAGCAGCCCCATAGCGCGAGAGGGAGAGACCCAGTACTTC
v_gene: TRBV13
j_gene: TRBJ2-5
abundance: -
d_gene: -

CDR3aa: CASSEQPGTYEQYF
CDR3nt: TGCGCCAGCAGCGAGCAACCCGGGACCTACGAGCAGTACTTC
v_gene: TRBV5-1
j_gene: TRBJ2-7
abundance: -
d_gene: -

CDR3aa: CASSGQGGTEAFF
CDR3nt: TGTGCCAGCAGTGGACAGGGAGGCACTGAAGCTTTCTTT
v_gene: TRBV2
j_gene: TRBJ1-1
abundance: -
d_gene: TRBD1

CDR3aa: CASSPVGQGAYGYTF
CDR3nt: TGTGCCAGCAGTCCCGTCGGACAGGGGGCCTATGGCTACACCTTC
v_gene: TRBV27
j_gene: TRBJ1-2
abundance: -
d_gene: TRBD1

CDR3aa: CASSLVSGGRYGELFF
CDR3nt: TGTGCCAGTAGTCTCGTTAGCGGGGGGAGATACGGGGAGCTGTTTTTT
v_gene: TRBV19
j_gene: TRBJ2-2
abundance: -
d_gene: TRBD2

CDR3aa: CASSRNGGGDTEAFF
CDR3nt: TGTGCCAGCAGCCGCAATGGGGGGGGCGACACTGAAGCTTTCTTT
v_gene: TRBV4-2
j_gene: TRBJ1-1
abundance: once
d_gene: -

CDR3aa: CASSLPADTQYF
CDR3nt: TGTGCCAGCAGCTTACCGGCAGATACGCAGTATTTT
v_gene: TRBV7-9
j_gene: TRBJ2-3
abundance: few
d_gene: -

CDR3aa: CSVVGQGVEQYF
CDR3nt: TGCAGCGTTGTAGGACAGGGTGTCGAGCAGTACTTC
v_gene: TRBV29-1
j_gene: TRBJ2-7
abundance: -
d_gene: TRBD1

CDR3aa: CASSLGAGGGNREAFF
CDR3nt: TGTGCCAGCAGCTTAGGGGCGGGGGGGGGTAACAGGGAAGCTTTCTTT
v_gene: TRBV7-9
j_gene: TRBJ1-1
abundance: -
d_gene: -

CDR3aa: CASSHGQLNTEAFF
CDR3nt: TGTGCCAGTAGTCACGGACAGCTGAACACTGAAGCTTTCTTT
v_gene: TRBV19
j_gene: TRBJ1-1
abundance: -
d_gene: -